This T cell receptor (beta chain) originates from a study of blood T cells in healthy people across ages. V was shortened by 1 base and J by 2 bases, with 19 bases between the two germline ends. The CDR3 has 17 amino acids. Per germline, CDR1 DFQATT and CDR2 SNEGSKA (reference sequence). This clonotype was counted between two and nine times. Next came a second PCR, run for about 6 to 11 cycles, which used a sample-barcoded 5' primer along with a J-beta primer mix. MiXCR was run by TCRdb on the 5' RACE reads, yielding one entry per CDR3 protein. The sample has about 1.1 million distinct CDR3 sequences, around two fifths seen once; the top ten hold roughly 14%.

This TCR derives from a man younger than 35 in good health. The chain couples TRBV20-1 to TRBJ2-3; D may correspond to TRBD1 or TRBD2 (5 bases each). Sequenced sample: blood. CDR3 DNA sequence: TGCAGTGCTAGAGGGCCCGGGACGGTGATCTTCACAGATACGCAGTATTTT. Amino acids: CSARGPGTVIFTDTQYF.